This section outlines one T cell receptor (beta chain) sequence together with its context. This clonotype has a handful of counts. The specificity of this receptor is unknown. No base qualities exist here, and no much larger clone lies one base off it. What the time point label conveys for this sample: newly diagnosed GD, antithyroid drugs for less than 3 months. For both TCR sequencing and RNA sequencing, RNA was extracted from PBMCs in TRIzol. Graves' disease was diagnosed according to American Thyroid Association guidelines. The patients came from an endocrinology department in Xi'an, China. Each patient gave approximately 10 milliliters of peripheral blood, collected in an EDTA anticoagulant tube. Ficoll Paque Plus density gradient separation was used to isolate PBMCs, and no additional T cell sorting was done. An Agilent 2100 Bioanalyzer and agarose gel were used to assess RNA quality, and a NanoDrop 2000 was used to measure RNA concentration.

Inclusive of the bounding cysteine and phenylalanine, the CDR3 is 15 residues long. Only the CDR3 part of the read is kept: 45 bases, read in frame from the first base. V loses 2 bases at its end and J loses 9 bases; junction bases beyond the gene matches: 8. CDR1 MNHNS and CDR2 SASEGT were looked up in the germline V gene. The data were taken from a study of regulatory T cells in long-lasting Graves disease (dated by TCRdb to about 2021). Study-wide context: Newly diagnosed Graves' disease patients had taken antithyroid drugs for less than 3 months. A total of 35 or so samples were covered by TCR sequencing, comprising some 13 persistent and approximately 20 newly diagnosed Graves' disease patients. Persistent Graves' disease patients were compared with newly diagnosed Graves' disease patients by peripheral blood TCR sequencing and RNA sequencing. The study was conducted in China and was registered as a clinical trial.

The paper's findings and limits, for the study overall: Lower TCR Shannon entropy and fewer highly expanded clones were observed in persistent Graves' disease patients than in newly diagnosed patients, which suggested clonal expansion. Peripheral blood alone was examined, since thyroid tissue, which constituted the primary lesion, could not be accessed. The small sample size was acknowledged by the authors as a limitation that may reduce accuracy. Sequencing and analysis were limited to the TCR beta chain. Preferential use of TRBV28, TRBJ1-2 and TRBJ2-5 was observed in persistent disease, whereas TRBV20-1 and TRBJ2-1 were favored in newly diagnosed disease. A larger number of public clonotypes was shared among persistent patients (around 2,500) than among newly diagnosed patients (roughly 930).

Libraries were constructed by multiplex PCR. The sequencer was an Illumina HiSeq 4000. iRepertoire HTBI primers and Arm-PCR amplification of CDR3 regions were used to construct TCR beta libraries. Before sequencing, the PCR products went through gel purification. As for the original processing: A total of around 66 TRBV and some 15 TRBJ segments were identified across samples and were used for gene usage analysis of CDR3 amino acid clonotypes. COPE and FqMerger were used to merge the filtered high-quality paired reads into contigs. BLAST was used to align contigs to the IMGT TRBV, TRBD and TRBJ reference genes, and CDR3 was defined following IMGT. Clonotypes above 0.1% frequency were classified as highly expanded clones. Shannon entropy was used to measure repertoire diversity, and the Gini coefficient was used to measure V-J evenness. A clonotype was considered public if more than one individual shared it. In-frame beta chains were kept once TCRdb had trimmed the public reads at Q25 with fastp and called clones with MiXCR. For every CDR3 protein sequence, its rows merge into one entry that carries the most common genes and DNA. For this entry, the V and J calls and clone size follow TCRdb and not the study's own pipeline. Counted in this sample were some 220,000 distinct CDR3 sequences; roughly a fifth of them appeared once. The ten largest clones add up to about 12% of the sample.

This sample was also put to use in a study of T cells in Graves' hyperthyroidism and ophthalmopathy. As that second paper reports: Graves' hyperthyroidism was defined as stable when no progression to ophthalmopathy occurred over 18 months of follow-up. Hyperthyroidism patients were newly diagnosed, had a disease duration of under 2 months, and were aged 18 to 65 years. The study excluded patients with uncontrolled infections, other autoimmune diseases, pregnancy or lactation. Clinical symptoms, serum thyroxine and TRAb, thyroid ultrasound, and orbital computed tomography formed the basis for the diagnoses. For the first round of RT-PCR on the TCR CDR3, the HTBI primer set was used together with the Qiagen OneStep RT-PCR kit. Most expanded thyroid clonotypes (frequency above 0.001) were also detected in blood, suggesting blood repertoires may reflect thyroid immune responses. A model built on a 13 V-J signature distinguished ophthalmopathy from stable hyperthyroidism, reaching around 88% sensitivity and under 84% specificity in cross-validation and 80%/75% in testing. In validation, the model predicted progression to ophthalmopathy with around 71% sensitivity and roughly 72% specificity, a median of 6.5 months before onset. A discovery cohort of about 100 patients, 43 with Graves' ophthalmopathy and 55 to 60 with stable Graves' hyperthyroidism, was used to find distinguishing TCR V-J signatures. An independent validation cohort of around 19 hyperthyroidism patients and 17 patients who later progressed to ophthalmopathy tested prospective prediction of ophthalmopathy. The 80 to 100 discovery patients were randomly divided into training and test sets at a 7:3 ratio. Thyroid tissue and blood T-cell repertoires from about six Graves' hyperthyroidism patients were also compared in the study. Following sampling, methimazole starting at 30 mg daily was given to hyperthyroidism patients, and high-dose intravenous methylprednisolone was given to ophthalmopathy patients. The libraries were constructed in a second round of multiplex PCR and then size-selected and purified. Sequencing of the libraries was done on an Illumina HiSeq2000 using paired-end 100 bp reads. Raw data were processed with SOAPnuke, discarding reads with adapters, uncalled bases, mean Phred below 15, or no exact constant-primer or identifier match. High-quality paired reads were merged using COPE v1.2.5, and each unique nucleotide sequence was defined as a clonotype. MiTCR v1.1 was used to align clonotypes to the IMGT TRBV, TRBD and TRBJ reference segments. Only V-J combinations with frequency above 0.0001, covering roughly 99% of repertoires, were analysed. The TCS score was defined as F50 (clonal expansion) divided by E x V (chaos), with BLOSUM62-based TCRdist calculated between CDR3 peptides within each V-J. Welch's t-statistics and random forest reduced around 510 V-J features to around 14, which were used in a naive Bayes classifier (R e1071). No statistical method was used to set the sample size in advance, and investigators knew the group allocation. According to the paper, TCR Vbeta CDR3 sequencing was carried out on 135 peripheral blood samples, which came from 40 to 45 ophthalmopathy, around 74 hyperthyroidism and about 17 progressor patients.

The material sequenced was peripheral blood mononuclear cells (PBMCs), taken at new diagnosis, from a patient treated with antithyroid drugs. The receptor chain draws on TRBV6-1 and TRBJ2-4; TRBD1 aligns with 9 central bases. The receptor was isolated from a young woman with Graves disease. Donor details come from another sample of the same person, matched by shared clones. CDR3 loop: CASSERGDRDVIQYF. DNA sequence: TGTGCCAGCAGTGAAAGGGGGGACAGGGACGTCATTCAGTACTTC.